One and the same sample provided the 28 T cell receptor beta chains below, sequenced in a study of T-cell reconstitution after alpha-beta-depleted transplantation in children. For TCRbeta, the library was prepared with unique molecular identifiers. TCRdb analysed the PCR reads with MiXCR anew, one entry per CDR3 protein. The top ten clones hold 25% to 35% of a sample with some 78,000 distinct CDR3 sequences, 13% to 15% of them seen once. The sample was PBMCs, mostly from graft donor cells, taken 180 days after TCRalphabeta/CD19-depleted stem cell transplant. The source is a male patient between 2 and 9 years old who had a stem cell transplant for acute lymphoblastic leukemia, so the T cells may come from the graft donor.

This clonotype was observed a few times. The chain has TRBV6-5 and TRBJ1-4; D gene unclear. The CDR3 loop spans 16 amino acids. V was pared by 2 bases and J by 0 bases, with 10 bases between. Germline CDR1 reads MNHEY; CDR2 reads SVGAGI. The CDR3 protein is CASSYGPAPTNEKLFF. For the CDR3, the DNA is TGTGCCAGCAGTTACGGCCCAGCGCCAACTAATGAAAAACTGTTTTTT.

This clonotype was seen only a few times. The chain recombines TRBV4-1 with TRBJ2-5; 7 bases line up with TRBD2. V shed 5 bases and J 1 base; nucleotides not matched to a gene: 7. Germline V gene data show CDR1 as MGHRA and CDR2 as YSYEKL. The CDR3 is made up of 15 amino acids. CDR3 nucleotide sequence: TGCGCCAGCAGCGCCCTTACTAGCGCCCAAGAGACCCAGTACTTC. It specifies CASSALTSAQETQYF.

This clonotype was seen a few times. The CDR3 DNA reads as TGTGCCAGCAGCCCGAGAAGGGCGGGGGCTGTAGCGGGGGGTCCTGTCTCCTACGAGCAGTACTTC. Amino acids: CASSPRRAGAVAGGPVSYEQYF. The chain links TRBV7-6 to TRBJ2-7, with 10 bases matching TRBD2. V was clipped by 5 bases and J by 0 bases; unmatched bases: 25. This CDR3 has 22 amino acids. Germline CDR1 is SGHVS and CDR2 is FNYEAQ.

Notes on this clonotype: One end of the junction varies from germline; a read error may be responsible. The V gene is TRBV7-9, the J gene TRBJ1-2; 8 bases are a match to TRBD1. CDR1 is SEHNR and CDR2 is FQNEAQ in the germline V gene (reference sequence). This CDR3 is built from 15 residues. As DNA, the CDR3 is TGTGCCAGCAGCGTAGCGGGACAGGACAGCGGTGGCTACACCTTC. This encodes CASSVAGQDSGGYTF.

The chain is built from TRBV5-5 and TRBJ2-6; a possible D gene is TRBD2 (5 bases). Trimming shortened V by 0 bases and J by 1 base, and 8 bases separated the two germline ends. The CDR3 covers 16 residues. CDR1 and CDR2 (germline): SGHKS, YYEKEE (reference sequence). CDR3 in amino acids: CASSLAGGSGANVLTF. The CDR3 region has the DNA TGTGCCAGCAGCTTGGCCGGCGGGTCTGGGGCCAACGTCCTGACTTTC.

This clonotype was observed a handful of times. The chain links TRBV20-1 to TRBJ2-2; D not resolved. The length of the CDR3 is 13 residues. The germline CDR1 and CDR2 sequences are DFQATT and SNEGSKA (reference sequence). V shed 3 bases and J shed 6 bases, with 11 bases lying between them. The CDR3 is CSASLQAAGELFF. CDR3 nucleotides: TGCAGTGCTAGCCTCCAGGCGGCCGGGGAGCTGTTTTTT.

In this sample, this clonotype turned up a few times. The chain links TRBV4-2 to TRBJ1-4, with a possible D match to TRBD1 (6 bases). Germline V lookup: CDR1 LGHNA, CDR2 YNFKEQ. The CDR3 is made up of 16 amino acids. Trimming removed 5 bases at V and 10 bases at J, with 23 bases between. CDR3 region: CASSFAQGPFDGKLFF. CDR3 in DNA: TGTGCCAGCAGCTTCGCGCAGGGGCCCTTCGACGGAAAACTGTTTTTT.

In its sample, this clonotype was seen a few times. The chain joins TRBV10-3 to TRBJ2-5; D uncertain. CDR3 length: 14 residues. Trimming cost V 2 bases and J 3 bases, with 10 bases left between them. Germline CDR1 reads ENHRY; CDR2 reads SYGVKD. The CDR3 loop is CAISEGPEKETQYF. Here the CDR3 DNA reads TGTGCCATCAGTGAGGGACCGGAAAAAGAGACCCAGTACTTC.

The V and J genes are TRBV28 and TRBJ2-2; 11 bases match TRBD1. CDR3 length: 18 amino acids. CDR1 and CDR2 (germline): MDHEN, SYDVKM. V was pared by 5 bases and J by 6 bases, with 14 bases of the junction left unmatched. As DNA, the CDR3 is TGTGCCAGCAGTCTATTAGCCGGGACAGGGGGAGAGGCCGGGGAGCTGTTTTTT. It translates to CASSLLAGTGGEAGELFF.

The rearrangement uses TRBV2 and TRBJ2-6; 8 positions match TRBD1. CDR3 length equals 17 residues. With V trimmed by 6 bases and J by 4 bases, 11 bases remained unmatched. The germline V gene has CDR1 SNHLY and CDR2 FYNNEI. The CDR3 here is CASSGPWTGHGANVLTF. CDR3 sequence (DNA): TGTGCCAGCAGCGGACCGTGGACAGGGCACGGGGCCAACGTCCTGACTTTC. The whole variable domain, filled in from reference TRBV2 and TRBJ2-6, reads EPEVTQTPSHQVTQMGQEVILRCVPISNHLYFYWYRQILGQKVEFLVSFYNNEISEKSEIFDDQFSVERPDGSNFTLKIRSTKLEDSAMYFCASSGPWTGHGANVLTFGAGSRLTVL.

This clonotype was counted between two and nine times. The genes are TRBV18 and TRBJ2-3; maybe TRBD1 (5 bases). Germline assignment: CDR1 KGHSH and CDR2 LQKENI. V lost 3 bases, J lost 5 bases, and 12 bases lay in between. This CDR3 is built from 14 residues. The CDR3 region is CASSPTDWGDTQYF. Written as DNA, the CDR3 is TGTGCCAGCTCACCGACAGATTGGGGAGATACGCAGTATTTT.

The gene calls are TRBV4-1 and TRBJ2-7; D is ambiguous. Germline CDR1 reads MGHRA; CDR2 reads YSYEKL. V was cut by 0 bases and J by 3 bases, with 9 bases left in between. The CDR3 runs to 14 residues. The CDR3 sequence: CASSQDLASYEQYF. The CDR3 nucleotides read TGCGCCAGCAGCCAAGATCTCGCTAGCTACGAGCAGTACTTC.

The V gene is TRBV20-1, the J gene TRBJ1-2, with D uncertain. The CDR3 extends over 13 amino acids. Trimming stripped 6 bases from V and 2 bases from J, with 13 bases between. The germline gives CDR1 DFQATT, CDR2 SNEGSKA (reference sequence). This CDR3 reads CSARPGLNYGYTF. DNA for the CDR3: TGCAGTGCCCGACCGGGCCTCAACTATGGCTACACCTTC.

The chain carries TRBV7-2 and TRBJ1-1; 10 bases are a match to TRBD1. The length of the CDR3 is 15 residues. The V gene end was trimmed by 7 bases and the J gene end by 6 bases; junction bases not matched to a gene: 11. The germline V gene has CDR1 SGHTA and CDR2 FQGNSA. The CDR3 DNA reads as TGTGCCAGCACCCCAATCCGGGGGACAGGGGCTGAAGCTTTCTTT. This codes for CASTPIRGTGAEAFF.

V usage is TRBV10-3 and J usage is TRBJ2-5, with D possibly being TRBD2 (6 bases). This CDR3 contains 17 residues. Germline lookup yields CDR1 ENHRY and CDR2 SYGVKD. V lost 2 bases to trimming and J lost 3 bases, with 19 bases between them. The CDR3 DNA is TGTGCCATCAGTGAGAATCTAGCGCATAGATCTAAAGAGACCCAGTACTTC. It specifies CAISENLAHRSKETQYF.

This chain connects TRBV7-2 to TRBJ2-7, with 14 bases that match TRBD2. The V gene end was trimmed by 3 bases and the J gene end by 6 bases; junction bases not matched to a gene: 1. In germline, CDR1 is SGHTA, CDR2 FQGNSA. The CDR3 contains 14 residues. DNA of the CDR3: TGTGCCAGCAGCTTGGGGACTAGCGGGAGCGAGCAGTACTTC. Encoded protein: CASSLGTSGSEQYF.

V and J are TRBV7-2 and TRBJ2-1; D gene uncertain. The V end lost 5 bases, the J end lost 4 bases, and 12 bases lay between the germline ends. The CDR3 spans 14 residues. Germline CDR1 is SGHTA and CDR2 is FQGNSA. The CDR3 nucleotides read TGTGCCAGCAGCCCGACGGCCAGGTACAATGAGCAGTTCTTC. This encodes CASSPTARYNEQFF.

This clonotype was detected many times. V usage is TRBV6-5 and J usage is TRBJ2-7, with TRBD1 matching over 8 bases. Trimming took 4 bases from V and 3 from J; bases not matched to a gene: 5. The CDR3 contains 14 residues. Germline V gives CDR1 MNHEY, CDR2 SVGAGI. The CDR3 DNA sequence: TGTGCCAGCAGTTGGACAGGGTGGGACTACGAGCAGTACTTC. Encoded protein: CASSWTGWDYEQYF.

This clonotype was observed a handful of times. The chain has TRBV4-1 and TRBJ1-5; TRBD1 matches 7 bases. This CDR3 comprises 15 residues. Unmatched junction bases numbered 11, after V lost 6 bases and J lost 6 bases. Germline V gene lookup returns CDR1 MGHRA and CDR2 YSYEKL. CDR3 sequence reads: CASSPAPGGRQPQHF. The CDR3 DNA is TGCGCCAGCAGTCCTGCTCCAGGGGGGCGTCAGCCCCAGCATTTT.

This clonotype was observed a single time. J is TRBJ2-1 and V is TRBV20-1; 13 nucleotides match TRBD2. Germline V gene sequence: CDR1 DFQATT, CDR2 SNEGSKA (reference sequence). The V and J ends lost 3 bases and 6 bases, in that order; junction bases with no gene match: 5. The CDR3 extends over 15 amino acids. The CDR3 sequence is CSARRTSGSINEQFF. The CDR3 DNA reads TGCAGTGCTAGGCGGACTAGCGGGAGCATCAATGAGCAGTTCTTC.

This chain connects TRBV6-5 to TRBJ1-5; possible D gene TRBD1, 5 bases. Germline values: CDR1 MNHEY, CDR2 SVGAGI. V was clipped by 0 bases and J by 6 bases, with 6 bases between them. The CDR3 spans 13 residues. The CDR3 bases are TGTGCCAGCAGTTACTCGGGGGTTCAGCCCCAGCATTTT. This encodes CASSYSGVQPQHF.

This clonotype was found once. The CDR3 spells CASRSGTEETQYF. The CDR3 coding sequence is TGTGCCAGCAGATCCGGGACAGAAGAGACCCAGTACTTC. The gene calls are TRBV4-2 and TRBJ2-5, with 7 bases fitting TRBD1. Losses at the gene ends were 6 bases for V and 3 bases for J; bases not matched to a gene: 4. CDR1 and CDR2 from the germline V gene are LGHNA and YNFKEQ. CDR3 length: 13 amino acids.

In this sample, this clonotype turned up a few times. This sequence joins TRBV7-2 and TRBJ1-4; D ambiguous. Per germline, CDR1 SGHTA and CDR2 FQGNSA. The V and J ends lost 1 base and 5 bases respectively, with 8 bases between them. The CDR3 loop spans 14 amino acids. The chain's CDR3 is CASSLGGRNEKLFF. CDR3 bases: TGTGCCAGCAGCTTAGGCGGCCGGAATGAAAAACTGTTTTTT.

This clonotype was detected a few times. The gene calls are TRBV29-1 and TRBJ2-2; TRBD1 aligns across 10 bases. The CDR3 extends over 13 amino acids. With 6 bases clipped from V and 6 bases from J, the junction kept 4 bases outside the gene matches. The V gene's germline CDR1 is SQVTM and CDR2 ANQGSEA. The chain's CDR3 is CSVPDRGPGELFF. DNA for the CDR3: TGCAGCGTACCCGACAGGGGGCCCGGGGAGCTGTTTTTT.

V and J are TRBV6-2 or TRBV6-3 and TRBJ1-1; possible D gene TRBD1, 5 bases. Germline V gene sequence: CDR1 MNHEY, CDR2 SVGEGT. The CDR3 spans 16 residues. Trimming shortened V by 2 bases and J by 1 base, and 14 bases separated the two germline ends. The CDR3 sequence is CASSYRQGRRNTEAFF. CDR3 DNA: TGTGCCAGCAGTTACAGGCAGGGCAGACGGAACACTGAAGCTTTCTTT.

There are a few counts of this clonotype. The chain links TRBV11-2 to TRBJ2-3, with D unclear. Germline values: CDR1 SGHAT, CDR2 FQNNGV. V lost 6 bases and J 2 bases, leaving 12 bases between the germline ends. CDR3 length: 14 amino acids. The CDR3 DNA follows: TGTGCCAGCAGTCTCTGGATAGCCACAGATACGCAGTATTTT. This encodes CASSLWIATDTQYF.

This clonotype was seen a few times. The rearrangement links TRBV7-2 to TRBJ1-2; D ambiguous. Between the trimmed V and J ends, which lost 1 base and 8 bases, there was a span of 11 bases. The CDR3 consists of 13 residues. The V gene's germline CDR1 is SGHTA and CDR2 FQGNSA. Here the CDR3 DNA reads TGTGCCAGCAGCTTAGAGCCAGTAAGAGGCTACACCTTC. This gives the protein CASSLEPVRGYTF.

The gene calls are TRBV21-1 and TRBJ2-7; whether TRBD2, the table's D call, matches the DNA was not checked. TRBV21-1 is a pseudogene locus. The CDR3 loop spans 18 amino acids. Here the CDR3 DNA reads TGTGCCAGCAGCAAAGGGGAGCGGGAGGGTCTCAGCTCCTACGAGCAGTACTTC. Protein: CASSKGEREGLSSYEQYF.